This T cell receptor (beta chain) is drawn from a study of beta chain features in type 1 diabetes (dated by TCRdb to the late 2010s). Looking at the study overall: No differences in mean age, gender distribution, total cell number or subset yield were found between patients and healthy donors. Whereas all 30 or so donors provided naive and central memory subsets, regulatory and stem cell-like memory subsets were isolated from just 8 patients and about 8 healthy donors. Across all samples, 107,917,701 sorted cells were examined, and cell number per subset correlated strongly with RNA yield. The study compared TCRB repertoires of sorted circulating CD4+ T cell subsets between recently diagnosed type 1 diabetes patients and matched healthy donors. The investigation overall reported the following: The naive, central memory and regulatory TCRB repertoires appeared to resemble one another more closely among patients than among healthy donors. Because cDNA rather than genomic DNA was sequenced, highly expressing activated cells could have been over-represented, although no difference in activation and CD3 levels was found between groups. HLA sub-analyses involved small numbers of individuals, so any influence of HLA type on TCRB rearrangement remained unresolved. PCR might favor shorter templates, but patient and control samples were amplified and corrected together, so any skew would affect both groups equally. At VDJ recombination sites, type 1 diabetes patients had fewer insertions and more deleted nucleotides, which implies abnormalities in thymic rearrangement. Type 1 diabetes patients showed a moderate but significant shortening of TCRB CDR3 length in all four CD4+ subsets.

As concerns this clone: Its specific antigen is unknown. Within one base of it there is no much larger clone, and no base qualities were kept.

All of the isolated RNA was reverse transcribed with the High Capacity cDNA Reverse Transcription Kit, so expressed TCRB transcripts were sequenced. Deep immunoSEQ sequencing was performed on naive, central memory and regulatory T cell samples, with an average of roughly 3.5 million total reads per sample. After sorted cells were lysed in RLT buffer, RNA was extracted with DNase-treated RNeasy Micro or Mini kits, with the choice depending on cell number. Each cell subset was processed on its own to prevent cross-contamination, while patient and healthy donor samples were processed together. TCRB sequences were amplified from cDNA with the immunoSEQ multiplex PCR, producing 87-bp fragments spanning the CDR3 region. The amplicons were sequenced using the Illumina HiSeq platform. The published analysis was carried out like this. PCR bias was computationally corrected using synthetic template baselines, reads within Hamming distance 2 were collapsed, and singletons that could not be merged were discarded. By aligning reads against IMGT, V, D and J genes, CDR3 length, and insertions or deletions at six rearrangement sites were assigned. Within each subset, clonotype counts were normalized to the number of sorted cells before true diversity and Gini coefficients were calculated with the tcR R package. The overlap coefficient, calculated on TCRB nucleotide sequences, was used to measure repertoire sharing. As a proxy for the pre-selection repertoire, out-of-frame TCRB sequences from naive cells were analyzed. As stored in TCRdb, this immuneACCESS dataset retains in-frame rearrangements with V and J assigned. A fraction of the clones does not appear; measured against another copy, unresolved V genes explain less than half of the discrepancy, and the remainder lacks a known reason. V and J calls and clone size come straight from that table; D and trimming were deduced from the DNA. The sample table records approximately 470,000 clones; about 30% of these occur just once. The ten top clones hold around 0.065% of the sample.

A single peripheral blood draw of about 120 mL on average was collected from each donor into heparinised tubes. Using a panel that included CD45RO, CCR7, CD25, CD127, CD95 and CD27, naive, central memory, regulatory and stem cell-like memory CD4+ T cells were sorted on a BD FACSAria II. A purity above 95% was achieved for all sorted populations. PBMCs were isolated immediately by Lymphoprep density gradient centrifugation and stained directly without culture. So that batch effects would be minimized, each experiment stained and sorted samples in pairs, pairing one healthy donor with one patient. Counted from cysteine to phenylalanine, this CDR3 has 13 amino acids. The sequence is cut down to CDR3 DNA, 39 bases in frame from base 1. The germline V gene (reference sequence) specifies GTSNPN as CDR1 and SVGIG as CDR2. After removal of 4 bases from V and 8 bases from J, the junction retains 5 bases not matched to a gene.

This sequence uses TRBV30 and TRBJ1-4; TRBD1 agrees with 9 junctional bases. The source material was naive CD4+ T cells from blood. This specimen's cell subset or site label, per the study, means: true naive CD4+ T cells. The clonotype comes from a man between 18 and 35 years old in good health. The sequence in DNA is TGTGCCTGGAAGGACAGGGGCAAAGAAAAACTGTTTTTT. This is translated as CAWKDRGKEKLFF. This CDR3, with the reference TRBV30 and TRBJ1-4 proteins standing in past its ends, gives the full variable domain SQTIHQWPATLVQPVGSPLSLECTVEGTSNPNLYWYRQAAGRGLQLLFYSVGIGQISSEVPQNLSASRPQDRQFILSSKKLLLSDSGFYLCAWKDRGKEKLFFGSGTQLSVL.